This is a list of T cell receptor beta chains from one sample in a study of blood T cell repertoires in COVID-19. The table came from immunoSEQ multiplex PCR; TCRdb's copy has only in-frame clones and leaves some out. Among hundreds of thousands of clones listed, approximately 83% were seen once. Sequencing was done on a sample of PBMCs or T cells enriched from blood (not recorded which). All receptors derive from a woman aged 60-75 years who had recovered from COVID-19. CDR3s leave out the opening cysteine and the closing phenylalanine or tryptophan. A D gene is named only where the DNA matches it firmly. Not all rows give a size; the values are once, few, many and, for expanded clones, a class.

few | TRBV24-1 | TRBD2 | ATSDSGQRGANEQF
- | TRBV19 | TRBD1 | ASRLTGPAEKLF
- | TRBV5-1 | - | ASSPGPSNTEAF
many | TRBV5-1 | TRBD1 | ASSFGDRGGNEQF
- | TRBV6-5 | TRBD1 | ASSQGARAF
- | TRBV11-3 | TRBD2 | ASTSGGVDTQY
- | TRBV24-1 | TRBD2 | ATSDPSGRAADTQY
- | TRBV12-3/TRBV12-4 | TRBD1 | ASSLGQGGGYT
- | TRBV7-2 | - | ASSLDWGDEQF
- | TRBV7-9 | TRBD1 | ASTTPPGQGYEQY
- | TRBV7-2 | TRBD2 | ASSLEALAVTDTQY
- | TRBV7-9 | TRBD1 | ASSLTTGVSQLF
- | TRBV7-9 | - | ASSLVALSGNTIY
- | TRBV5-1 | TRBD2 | ASSPPSGGQETQY
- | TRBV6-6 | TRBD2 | ASSLREGREQY
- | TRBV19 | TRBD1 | ASSIAGQGPYEQY
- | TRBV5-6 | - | ASSPGHHYGYT
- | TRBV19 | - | ASSIVRGLFNTEAF